A single sample is the source of the 30 T cell receptor beta chains below, sequenced in a study of T cells in narcolepsy. Repertoires were generated with immunoSEQ multiplex PCR, while TCRdb's copy carries only in-frame clones and drops some. The sample comprises over 25,000 clones, 70% to 80% of which are singletons, and about 6% rests with the top ten. The sample taken for sequencing was memory (CD45RA-) CD4+ T cells from blood. These receptors all stem from a human donor in good health.

The J gene is TRBJ1-2, the V gene TRBV28; D may be TRBD1 (5 bases). Germline V gene sequence: CDR1 MDHEN, CDR2 SYDVKM. CDR3 length: 14 residues. The V and J ends lost 6 bases and 0 bases respectively, with 11 bases between them. The CDR3 region is CASSLGTTNYGYTF. The DNA for the CDR3 is TGTGCCAGCAGCTTAGGGACGACTAACTATGGCTACACCTTC.

This clone showed up just once. The chain couples TRBV7-8 to TRBJ1-1; no clear D gene. Deletions cut 1 base from V and 8 bases from J, with 14 bases between. This CDR3 region has 14 residues. CDR1 SGHVS and CDR2 FQNEAQ come from the germline V gene. For the CDR3, the DNA is TGTGCCAGCAGCTTAGATTGGGCGGTATTAGAAGCTTTCTTT. Encoded protein: CASSLDWAVLEAFF.

The chain carries TRBV11-2 and TRBJ2-5; D is ambiguous. The V gene's germline CDR1 is SGHAT and CDR2 FQNNGV. The ends were cut back, 5 bases at V and 4 bases at J, with 14 bases in the middle. The length of the CDR3 is 14 residues. CDR3 sequence: CASSQTSPRETQYF. In nucleotides, the CDR3 is TGTGCCAGCAGCCAGACCTCCCCCCGAGAGACCCAGTACTTC.

The chain links TRBV7-6 to TRBJ2-5, with D perhaps assigned TRBD1 or TRBD2 (5 bases each). The germline gives CDR1 SGHVS, CDR2 FNYEAQ. CDR3 length: 15 residues. The ends were cut back, 8 bases at V and 5 bases at J, with 21 bases in the middle. The CDR3 spells CASADGVPRGETQYF. The CDR3 DNA sequence: TGTGCCAGCGCCGACGGGGTACCGAGGGGTGAGACCCAGTACTTC. Using reference TRBV7-6 and TRBJ2-5 for the parts outside the CDR3, the full variable domain is GAGVSQSPRYKVTKRGQDVALRCDPISGHVSLYWYRQALGQGPEFLTYFNYEAQQDKSGLPNDRFSAERPEGSISTLTIQRTEQRDSAMYRCASADGVPRGETQYFGPGTRLLVL.

In DNA, the CDR3 is TGTGCCAGTAGTAGGGGGCCTACTCAAGAGACCCAGTACTTC. The encoded protein is CASSRGPTQETQYF. The J gene is TRBJ2-5, the V gene TRBV19; TRBD1 is a possible D gene (6 bases). The CDR3 extends over 14 amino acids. V was trimmed by 4 bases and J by 2 bases, leaving 11 bases between them. The germline V gene encodes CDR1 LNHDA and CDR2 SQIVND (reference sequence).

The CDR3 coding sequence is TGTGCCAGTTGTCCCGGGCTGACAGATACGCAGTATTTT. It translates to CASCPGLTDTQYF. This chain joins TRBV19 and TRBJ2-3; D gene ambiguous. Trimming shortened V by 8 bases and J by 3 bases, and 12 bases separated the two germline ends. The CDR3 consists of 13 residues. Germline V gene sequence: CDR1 LNHDA, CDR2 SQIVND (reference sequence).

V usage is TRBV7-9 and J usage is TRBJ2-6, with D hard to call. CDR1 and CDR2 (germline): SEHNR, FQNEAQ (reference sequence). The V and J ends lost 1 base and 0 bases respectively, with 4 bases between them. The CDR3 length is 15 residues. The CDR3 region has the DNA TGTGCCAGCAGCTTAGGGGACTCTGGGGCCAACGTCCTGACTTTC. Encoded protein: CASSLGDSGANVLTF.

J is TRBJ1-5 and V is TRBV29-1; 9 nucleotides align to TRBD1. Per the germline V gene, CDR1 is SQVTM and CDR2 is ANQGSEA. The CDR3 is made up of 14 amino acids. The V segment lost 4 bases and the J segment 3 bases; nucleotides outside the gene matches: 4. This CDR3 reads CSVGGTGPNQPQHF. In nucleotides, the CDR3 is TGCAGCGTTGGGGGGACAGGGCCCAATCAGCCCCAGCATTTT.

This clone was seen only a few times. The J gene is TRBJ1-1, the V gene TRBV28; TRBD1 is a possible D gene (6 bases). The germline V gene has CDR1 MDHEN and CDR2 SYDVKM. V lost 5 bases, J lost 5 bases, and 18 bases lay in between. This CDR3 comprises 15 residues. This chain's CDR3 is CASSQNTGSRTEAFF. The CDR3 nucleotides read TGTGCCAGCAGTCAAAACACAGGGTCTCGGACTGAAGCTTTCTTT.

The chain carries TRBV4-1 and TRBJ2-7; TRBD2 is a possible D gene (6 bases). In germline, CDR1 is MGHRA, CDR2 YSYEKL. The CDR3 length is 16 residues. Deletions cut 3 bases from V and 4 bases from J, with 19 bases between. Here the CDR3 reads CASSQTFRERDYEQYF. CDR3 nucleotides: TGCGCCAGCAGCCAGACCTTCCGGGAGAGAGATTACGAGCAGTACTTC.

This chain uses TRBV7-2 with TRBJ1-2; 11 bases match TRBD1. The CDR3 length is 16 residues. J lost 6 bases, V lost 0 bases, and 6 bases had no gene match. Germline V gene lookup returns CDR1 SGHTA and CDR2 FQGNSA. This CDR3 is CASSLASGQGVNGYTF. CDR3 DNA sequence: TGTGCCAGCAGCTTAGCATCGGGACAGGGGGTGAATGGCTACACCTTC. Full variable domain (missing parts from reference TRBV7-2 and TRBJ1-2): GAGVSQSPSNKVTEKGKDVELRCDPISGHTALYWYRQSLGQGLEFLIYFQGNSAPDKSGLPSDRFSAERTGGSVSTLTIQRTQQEDSAVYLCASSLASGQGVNGYTFGSGTRLTVV.

This chain connects TRBV4-1 to TRBJ1-2; the match to TRBD1 covers 12 bases. The CDR3 covers 18 residues. The V and J ends lost 5 bases and 9 bases, in that order; junction bases with no gene match: 19. The germline CDR1 and CDR2 sequences are MGHRA and YSYEKL. CDR3 sequence reads: CASSSGGGTGGRVLSYTF. The CDR3 DNA reads TGCGCCAGCAGCTCCGGGGGCGGGACAGGGGGCCGGGTTTTGAGCTACACCTTC.

V usage is TRBV11-3 and J usage is TRBJ2-7; tentative D call: TRBD1 (5 bases). Germline CDR1 and CDR2: SGHNT and YENEEA. With 0 bases removed from V and 2 bases from J, the gap between germline ends came to 11 bases. CDR3 length: 15 residues. This chain's CDR3 is CASSLDGADTYEQYF. The CDR3, as DNA: TGTGCCAGCAGCTTAGATGGGGCGGATACCTACGAGCAGTACTTC.

This chain uses TRBV5-1 with TRBJ2-7, with 8 nucleotides matching TRBD1. The germline CDR1 and CDR2 sequences are SGHRS and YFSETQ. The CDR3 is made up of 16 amino acids. Germline trimming cut 0 bases from V and 2 bases from J; bases unmatched to any gene: 7. CDR3 sequence reads: CASSLDQGASTYEQYF. The CDR3 nucleotides read TGCGCCAGCAGCTTGGATCAGGGGGCTTCCACCTACGAGCAGTACTTC.

The J gene is TRBJ2-3, the V gene TRBV11-2; D remains ambiguous. CDR1 is SGHAT and CDR2 is FQNNGV in the germline V gene. The V gene lost 5 bases and the J gene lost 6 bases, with 18 bases spanning the gap. The CDR3 runs 15 residues. The CDR3 spells CASSPPGRPGDTQYF. CDR3 nucleotides: TGTGCCAGCAGCCCCCCAGGACGCCCTGGGGATACGCAGTATTTT.

The V gene is TRBV25-1, the J gene TRBJ2-4; D not resolved. V lost 2 bases and J 1 base, leaving 12 bases between the germline ends. Looked up from germline, CDR1 is MGHDK and CDR2 is SYGVNS. The CDR3 length is 16 residues. The CDR3 reads CASSEKGSAAKNIQYF. CDR3 nucleotide sequence: TGTGCCAGCAGTGAAAAAGGGTCGGCGGCCAAAAACATTCAGTACTTC.

This chain links TRBV5-1 with TRBJ1-2; 9 bases agree with TRBD1. The CDR3 loop spans 14 amino acids. J was trimmed by 4 bases and V by 4 bases; bases with no gene match: 5. The germline gives CDR1 SGHRS, CDR2 YFSETQ. CDR3 region: CASSREGQGYGYTF. The CDR3 nucleotides are TGCGCCAGCAGCCGTGAGGGACAGGGCTATGGCTACACCTTC.

The chain links TRBV5-4 to TRBJ1-1, with D tentatively TRBD1 (6 bases). The CDR3 is 14 amino acids. In germline, CDR1 is SGHNT, CDR2 YYREEE (reference sequence). V was clipped by 7 bases and J by 7 bases, with 20 bases between them. CDR3 sequence (DNA): TGTGCCAGCTTCCGCGGGCAGGGGTCGGTTGAAGCTTTCTTT. It specifies CASFRGQGSVEAFF.

This clone occurred a few times. This chain links TRBV27 with TRBJ2-4; possibly TRBD2 for D (5 bases). The length of the CDR3 is 16 residues. V was pared by 6 bases and J by 2 bases, with 17 bases between. CDR1 is MNHEY, CDR2 SMNVEV, per germline (reference sequence). CDR3 coding DNA: TGTGCCAGCAGCTCGGCGGGTGGATCACCCAAAAACATTCAGTACTTC. Translating it yields CASSSAGGSPKNIQYF.

V gene TRBV4-3 combines with J gene TRBJ2-7; D may be TRBD2 (7 bases). The CDR3 runs 17 residues. Germline V gives CDR1 LGHNA, CDR2 YSLEER. V gave up 0 bases and J gave up 7 bases, with 22 bases separating them. Here the CDR3 DNA reads TGCGCCAGCAGCCAAGATGTTAGTAGGCGGGGGCCGGAGGAGCAGTACTTC. Its protein product is CASSQDVSRRGPEEQYF.

The rearrangement joins TRBV6-5 to TRBJ1-5; 7 positions match TRBD1. CDR3 length: 14 residues. V dropped 6 bases and J dropped 3; count of bases not matched to a gene: 5. CDR1 is MNHEY, CDR2 SVGAGI, per germline. The CDR3 here is CASRSDRLNQPQHF. CDR3 sequence (DNA): TGTGCCAGCAGATCGGACAGGCTCAATCAGCCCCAGCATTTT.

The chain carries TRBV9 and TRBJ2-1, with TRBD1 identical over 7 bases. Germline loops: CDR1 SGDLS, CDR2 YYNGEE. The CDR3 is made up of 15 amino acids. V dropped 0 bases and J dropped 5; count of bases not matched to a gene: 5. As DNA, the CDR3 is TGTGCCAGCAGCGTAGCGGGGACAGAGGACAATGAGCAGTTCTTC. Amino acid sequence: CASSVAGTEDNEQFF.

The chain carries TRBV6-5 and TRBJ2-5, with a weak D call TRBD1 (5 bases). The J call could be wrong; TRBJ2-7 is a better fit for the DNA end. The CDR3 length is 13 residues. Per the germline V gene, CDR1 is MNHEY and CDR2 is SVGAGI. This CDR3 reads CASSRAQGDEQYF. CDR3 bases: TGTGCCAGCAGTAGGGCCCAGGGCGACGAGCAGTACTTC.

V is TRBV4-3 and J is TRBJ1-6; maybe TRBD1 (5 bases). Germline V gene lookup returns CDR1 LGHNA and CDR2 YSLEER. Trimming removed 1 base at V and 6 bases at J, with 13 bases between. The CDR3 extends over 16 amino acids. CDR3 nucleotide sequence: TGCGCCAGCAGCCAAGGACCGGGACGGACTAATTCACCCCTCCACTTT. Its translation: CASSQGPGRTNSPLHF.

There are a few counts of this clone. The chain uses TRBV9 and TRBJ2-3; 7 positions match TRBD2. Germline values: CDR1 SGDLS, CDR2 YYNGEE. Losses at the gene ends were 6 bases for V and 4 bases for J; bases not matched to a gene: 11. This CDR3 is built from 15 residues. CDR3 nucleotides: TGTGCCAGCACCGCTCAGGGCGGGGGAGCAGATACGCAGTATTTT. As protein: CASTAQGGGADTQYF.

V is TRBV10-2 and J is TRBJ2-5, with D possibly being TRBD2 (6 bases). The CDR3 has 15 amino acids. Trimming left V 2 bases short and J 2 bases short, with 12 bases between. Germline V lookup: CDR1 WSHSY, CDR2 SAAADI. CDR3 sequence reads: CASSERRGGQETQYF. In DNA form, the CDR3 reads TGCGCCAGCAGTGAGAGGCGGGGCGGACAAGAGACCCAGTACTTC.

This clone was seen more than once but under ten times. CDR3 protein: CASSVSPDNYGYTF. The CDR3 DNA is TGTGCCAGCAGCGTAAGTCCGGATAACTATGGCTACACCTTC. The chain uses TRBV9 and TRBJ1-2; no firm D call. This CDR3 contains 14 residues. V lost 1 base and J lost 1, with 8 bases in between. The germline V gene encodes CDR1 SGDLS and CDR2 YYNGEE.

This clone was seen once. The chain has TRBV28 and TRBJ2-5, with 12 positions matching TRBD2. Germline CDR1 MDHEN, CDR2 SYDVKM. With V trimmed by 6 bases and J by 2 bases, 1 base remained unmatched. The CDR3 extends over 14 amino acids. The CDR3 loop reads CASRLAGGQETQYF. For the CDR3, the DNA is TGTGCCAGCAGACTAGCGGGGGGACAAGAGACCCAGTACTTC.

V and J are TRBV14 and TRBJ1-5, with D unresolved. With 3 bases removed from V and 4 bases from J, the gap between germline ends came to 7 bases. Germline loops: CDR1 SGHDN, CDR2 FVKESK. The CDR3 extends over 13 amino acids. The CDR3 nucleotides are TGTGCCAGCAGCCAGGGTCAGAATCAGCCCCAGCATTTT. Amino acids: CASSQGQNQPQHF.

V usage is TRBV4-3 and J usage is TRBJ1-6; perhaps TRBD1 as D (5 bases). The CDR3 has 14 residues. V gave up 4 bases and J gave up 9 bases, with 13 bases separating them. CDR1 is LGHNA, CDR2 YSLEER, per germline. The CDR3 nucleotides are TGCGCCAGCAGCCCCATAGGGGAAGGTTCACCCCTCCACTTT. Protein: CASSPIGEGSPLHF.